Detailed here is one T cell receptor beta chain. Its antigen is undetermined. This sample was included in a study of cytomegalovirus exposure and HLA in healthy donors. Points from the study as a whole: Later on, an analysis found that several of the most significant clusters appeared to be linked to common viral pathogens, which included parvovirus B19.

V was trimmed by 0 bases and J by 11 bases, leaving 15 bases between them. Germline V CDR1 and CDR2: SGHDN, FVKESK. This CDR3 spans 14 amino acids. In the PCR, 60 Vbeta and 13 Jbeta primers were used. Clones were read by immunoSEQ multiplex PCR, and TCRdb kept only the in-frame ones, dropping some. The sample lists about 300,000 clones; 80% to 90% were seen once. This TCR was sampled from a man aged 35 to 55 in good health and CMV-seropositive. V is TRBV14 and J is TRBJ2-3; tentative D call: TRBD2 (6 bases). Sequenced material: PBMCs. The CDR3 is CASSQDLSGSQQYF. Here the CDR3 DNA reads TGTGCCAGCAGCCAAGACCTATCCGGGAGCCAGCAGTATTTT. The variable domain in full, completed from reference TRBV14 and TRBJ2-3, reads EAGVTQFPSHSVIEKGQTVTLRCDPISGHDNLYWYRRVMGKEIKFLLHFVKESKQDESGMPNNRFLAERTGGTYSTLKVQPAELEDSGVYFCASSQDLSGSQQYFGPGTRLTVL.